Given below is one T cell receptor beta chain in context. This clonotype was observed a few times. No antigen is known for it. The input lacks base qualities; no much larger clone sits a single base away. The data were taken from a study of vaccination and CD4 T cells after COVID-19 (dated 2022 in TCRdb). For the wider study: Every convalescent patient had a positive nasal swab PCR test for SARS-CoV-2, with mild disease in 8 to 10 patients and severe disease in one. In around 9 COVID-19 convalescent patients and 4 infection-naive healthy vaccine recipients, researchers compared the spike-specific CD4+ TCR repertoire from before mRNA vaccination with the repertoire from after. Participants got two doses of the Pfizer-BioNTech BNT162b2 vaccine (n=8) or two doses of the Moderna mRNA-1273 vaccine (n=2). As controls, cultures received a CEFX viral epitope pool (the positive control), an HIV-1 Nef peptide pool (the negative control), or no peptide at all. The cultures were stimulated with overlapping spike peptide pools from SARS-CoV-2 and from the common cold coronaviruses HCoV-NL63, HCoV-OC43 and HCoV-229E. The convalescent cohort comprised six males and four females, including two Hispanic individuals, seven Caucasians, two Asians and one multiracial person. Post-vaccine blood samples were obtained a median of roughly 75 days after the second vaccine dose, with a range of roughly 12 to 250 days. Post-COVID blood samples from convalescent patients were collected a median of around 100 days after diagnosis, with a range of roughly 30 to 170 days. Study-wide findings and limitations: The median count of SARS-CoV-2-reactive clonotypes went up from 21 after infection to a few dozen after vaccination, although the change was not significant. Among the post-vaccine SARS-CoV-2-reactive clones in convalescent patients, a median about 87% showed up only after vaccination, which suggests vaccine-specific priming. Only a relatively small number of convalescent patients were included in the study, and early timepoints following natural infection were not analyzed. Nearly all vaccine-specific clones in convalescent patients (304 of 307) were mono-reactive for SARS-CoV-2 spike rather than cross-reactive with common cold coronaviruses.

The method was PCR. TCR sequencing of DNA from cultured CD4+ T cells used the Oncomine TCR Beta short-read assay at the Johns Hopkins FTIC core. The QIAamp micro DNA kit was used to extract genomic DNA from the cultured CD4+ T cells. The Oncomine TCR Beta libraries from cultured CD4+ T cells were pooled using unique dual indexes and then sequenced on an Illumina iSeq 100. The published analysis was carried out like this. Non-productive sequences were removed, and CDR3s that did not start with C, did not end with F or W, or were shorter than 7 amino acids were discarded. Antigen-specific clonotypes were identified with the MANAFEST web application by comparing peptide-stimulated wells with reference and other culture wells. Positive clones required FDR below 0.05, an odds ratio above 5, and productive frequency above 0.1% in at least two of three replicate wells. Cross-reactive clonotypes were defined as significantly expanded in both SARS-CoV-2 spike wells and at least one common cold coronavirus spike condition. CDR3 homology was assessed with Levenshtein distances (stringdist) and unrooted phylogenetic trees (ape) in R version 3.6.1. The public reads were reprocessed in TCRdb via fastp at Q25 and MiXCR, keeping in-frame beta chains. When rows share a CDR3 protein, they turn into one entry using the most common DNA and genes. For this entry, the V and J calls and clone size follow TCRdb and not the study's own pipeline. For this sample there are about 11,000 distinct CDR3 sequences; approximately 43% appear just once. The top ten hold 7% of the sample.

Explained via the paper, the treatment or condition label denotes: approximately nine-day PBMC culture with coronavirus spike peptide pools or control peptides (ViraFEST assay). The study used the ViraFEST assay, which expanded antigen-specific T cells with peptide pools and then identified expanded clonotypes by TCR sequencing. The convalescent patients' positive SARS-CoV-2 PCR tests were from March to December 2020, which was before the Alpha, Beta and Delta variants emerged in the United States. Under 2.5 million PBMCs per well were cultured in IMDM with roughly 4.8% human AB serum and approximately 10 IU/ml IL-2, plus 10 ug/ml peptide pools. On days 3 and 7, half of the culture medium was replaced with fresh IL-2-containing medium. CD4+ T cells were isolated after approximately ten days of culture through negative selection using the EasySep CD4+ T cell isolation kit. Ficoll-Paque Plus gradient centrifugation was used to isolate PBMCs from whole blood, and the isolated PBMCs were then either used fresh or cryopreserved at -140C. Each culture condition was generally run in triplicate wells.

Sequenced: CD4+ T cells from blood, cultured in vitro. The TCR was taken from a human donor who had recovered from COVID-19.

The DNA reads as follows: TGTGCCACCTCGAGGGGTGGTGACAACTATGGCTACACCTTC. This gives the protein CATSRGGDNYGYTF. The chain is assembled from TRBV24-1 and TRBJ1-2; a weak D assignment points to TRBD1 (5 bases agree). Based on the germline V gene, the CDR1 and CDR2 sequences are KGHDR and SFDVKD. The CDR3 spans 14 residues, from the cysteine through the phenylalanine. Only CDR3 DNA remains: 42 bases, in frame from the first base. The V and J ends are trimmed by 9 bases and 2 bases, leaving 15 bases between them.